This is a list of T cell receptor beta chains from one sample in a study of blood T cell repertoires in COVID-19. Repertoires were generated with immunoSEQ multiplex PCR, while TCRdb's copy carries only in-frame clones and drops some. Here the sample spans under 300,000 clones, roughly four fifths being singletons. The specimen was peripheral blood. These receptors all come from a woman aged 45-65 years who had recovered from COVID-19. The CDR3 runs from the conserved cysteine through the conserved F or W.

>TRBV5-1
CASSQNVVAPEYNEQFF
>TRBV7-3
CASSSTPASQNEQFF
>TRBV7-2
CASSLPPSRGKETQYF
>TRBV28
CASSLEGTVEYF
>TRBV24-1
CATSETSGVQNIQYF
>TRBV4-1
CASSRGRGQGAETQYF
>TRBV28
CASNYGLISGSKDTQYF
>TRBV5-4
CASNRDSGANVLTF
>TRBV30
CAWTTTGGIDSPLHF
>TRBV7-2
CASSLTRNTEAFF
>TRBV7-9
CASSLGPYRGSSYGYTF
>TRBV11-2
CASSLGDRFPSNEKLFF
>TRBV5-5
CASSLASKNTEAFF
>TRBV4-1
CASSQTSGLADYNEQFF
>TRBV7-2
CASSLAGVGTDTQYF
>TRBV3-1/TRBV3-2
CASSQAPDIAGAPREQFF
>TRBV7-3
CASSFQGATEAFF
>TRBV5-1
CASSIDNYRGNYGYTF
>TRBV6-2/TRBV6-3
CASSQRTSGYTDTQYF
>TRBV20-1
CSASWSEQFF
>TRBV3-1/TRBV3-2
CASSQDPSGRGGEQFF
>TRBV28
CASRGVGQGDGYTF
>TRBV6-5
CASIEQGSRTDTQYF
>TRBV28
CATSDPDRGAVNEQYF
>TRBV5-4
CASSLGIGGSSYNSPLHF
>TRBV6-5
CASGTGAYEQYF
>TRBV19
CASSKFPLPPSSYNEQFF
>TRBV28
CASSLRQGASGELFF